Sequencing of this T cell receptor beta chain was carried out in a study of PD-L1 blockade in urothelial cancer. As for the study in general: When patients started atezolizumab at some point between 2013 and 2014, it was given at 1,200 mg intravenously every 3 weeks. In the patient group, about 90% of the roughly 29 were males with bladder-origin urothelial cancer. Broader study findings: Durable-benefit patients showed greater tumor-associated blood clone expansion at 3 weeks.

There are 14 residues in the CDR3. The V gene lost 7 bases and the J gene lost 7 bases, with 19 bases spanning the gap. Germline V CDR1 and CDR2: SNHLY, FYNNEI. As regards this clone: Its antigen is still unknown.

Added to each PCR by spiking were synthetic TCR analog templates. The protocol was immunoSEQ multiplex PCR, while the TCRdb copy is restricted to in-frame clones and leaves out a portion. The sample holds 25,000 to 35,000 clones, about nine tenths seen once. This TCR was sampled from a man aged 45-65 years with urothelial cancer. The specimen was PBMCs, collected around atezolizumab (anti-PD-L1) treatment. V is TRBV2 and J is TRBJ2-5, with TRBD2 as a possible D gene (5 bases). The DNA of the CDR3 is TGTGCCAGCACCCAGCTCGCGGGCTTGGGGACCCAGTACTTC. It specifies CASTQLAGLGTQYF.